This TCR beta chain was obtained from a study of human T cells and chemical hapten exposure. Unmatched junction bases numbered 5, after V lost 2 bases and J lost 5 bases. The CDR3 loop spans 15 amino acids. CDR1 and CDR2 from the germline V gene are LGHDT and YNNKEL (reference sequence). The sample's time point: patch test 3, about 24 weeks after DPC sensitization. Treatment noted: therapeutic diphenylcyclopropenone sensitization with weekly scalp DPC. TCRdb processed the RACE reads anew with MiXCR; each CDR3 protein has one entry. The table records 110,000 or so distinct CDR3 sequences, 30% to 35% of them present only once.

The chain carries TRBV3-1 and TRBJ1-5; 8 bases align to TRBD1. The sample here was whole blood, taken in connection with sensitization to the hapten diphenylcyclopropenone (DPC). The TCR originated in a man between 40 and 49 years old with alopecia areata. Some clones in this sample may be carry-over from other donors' samples. The chain's CDR3 is CASSQSPGGHQPQHF. CDR3 sequence (DNA): TGTGCCAGCAGCCAATCGCCAGGGGGCCATCAGCCCCAGCATTTT. The full variable domain, its missing parts supplied by reference TRBV3-1 and TRBJ1-5, is DTAVSQTPKYLVTQMGNDKSIKCEQNLGHDTMYWYKQDSKKFLKIMFSYNNKELIINETVPNRFSPKSPDKAHLNLHINSLELGDSAVYFCASSQSPGGHQPQHFGDGTRLSIL.